This record looks at one TCR beta chain sequence and its context. Some clones are missing from TCRdb's copy, which holds only in-frame ones; the method was immunoSEQ multiplex PCR. The sample yields tens of thousands of clones, more than 70% seen once. The length of the CDR3 is 14 residues. Deletions cut 4 bases from V and 6 bases from J, with 11 bases between. Per germline, CDR1 SGHDT and CDR2 YYEEEE. The data stem from a study of OX40 agonist ivuxolimab in advanced cancers. For the study at large: Ivuxolimab was delivered to patients intravenously every 2 weeks at doses spanning 0.01 to 10 mg/kg. The group had a mean age of about 60 years, ranged from roughly 20 to 80, and was 80% to 85% male.

This rearrangement joins TRBV5-6 to TRBJ1-6; a possible D gene is TRBD1 (5 bases). The source of this sequence is an adult with an advanced solid tumor such as melanoma, head and neck, liver or kidney cancer. The material sequenced was CD4+ or CD8+ T cells sorted from blood, taken in a trial of the OX40 agonist ivuxolimab. CDR3 protein: CASSRAGVNSPLHF. The CDR3, as DNA: TGTGCCAGCAGCCGGGCGGGGGTTAATTCACCCCTCCACTTT. The entire variable domain, with the rest obtained from reference TRBV5-6 and TRBJ1-6, is as follows: DAGVTQSPTHLIKTRGQQVTLRCSPKSGHDTVSWYQQALGQGPQFIFQYYEEEERQRGNFPDRFSGHQFPNYSSELNVNALLLGDSALYLCASSRAGVNSPLHFGNGTRLTVT.